Listed here is a single T cell receptor beta chain. Per the germline V gene, CDR1 is SGHRS and CDR2 is YFSETQ. The trim removed 0 bases at V and 4 bases at J, leaving 12 bases unmatched. The CDR3 sequence is 18 residues long. The sample is drawn from a study of blood T cell repertoires in COVID-19. For the study at large: Specimens from acute and convalescent COVID-19 originated in the United States, Italy and Spain.

As handled by the study authors: Scientists estimated how many nucleated cells there were by amplifying reference gene primers. Method: immunoSEQ multiplex PCR; TCRdb's copy keeps in-frame clones and lacks some. That table supplies the V and J calls and clone size; D and trimming were determined from the DNA. The sample lists around 55,000 clones, roughly four fifths occurring once. This clonotype originated in a human donor in a cohort sampled during active or convalescent COVID-19. This chain uses TRBV5-1 with TRBJ2-5; TRBD2 matches 10 bases. The sequenced sample was peripheral blood. CDR3 bases: TGCGCCAGCAGCTTGGCGTTAGGGAGCGGGGGGGCGTCAGAGACCCAGTACTTC. Translation: CASSLALGSGGASETQYF. The full variable domain, its missing parts supplied by reference TRBV5-1 and TRBJ2-5, is KAGVTQTPRYLIKTRGQQVTLSCSPISGHRSVSWYQQTPGQGLQFLFEYFSETQRNKGNFPGRFSGRQFSNSRSEMNVSTLELGDSALYLCASSLALGSGGASETQYFGPGTRLLVL.